A selection of T cell receptor beta chains follows, all from one sample in a study of regulatory T cells in long-lasting Graves disease. One entry per CDR3 protein results from TCRdb running MiXCR on the multiplex PCR reads. Of over 300,000 distinct CDR3 sequences in the sample, roughly 15% were seen once. Material: peripheral blood mononuclear cells (PBMCs), obtained at new diagnosis, from a patient treated with antithyroid drugs. The receptors were gathered from a female donor with Graves disease. Each CDR3 is given with its conserved first and last residue. A D gene is named only where the DNA matches it firmly. Clone size is given for some rows only: seen once, a few or many times, or a class if the clone is expanded.

j_call | v_call | clone_size | d_call | cdr3_aa | cdr3_nt
TRBJ2-2 | TRBV27 | many | - | CVSRGQTNTGELFF | TGTGTCAGCAGAGGACAGACGAACACCGGGGAGCTGTTTTTT
TRBJ2-3 | TRBV6-2/TRBV6-3 | few | - | CASWRGSTDTQYF | TGTGCCTCATGGAGAGGTAGCACAGATACGCAGTATTTT
TRBJ1-1 | TRBV2 | many | - | CASKDIMNTEAFF | TGTGCCAGCAAGGACATTATGAACACTGAAGCTTTCTTT
TRBJ2-3 | TRBV5-4 | many | - | CASSSVPTLKVGTDTQYF | TGTGCCAGCAGCTCCGTACCTACGCTTAAGGTGGGCACAGATACGCAGTATTTT
TRBJ1-2 | TRBV20-1 | many | TRBD1 | CSADDRDGYTF | TGCAGTGCGGACGACAGGGACGGCTACACCTTC
TRBJ1-2 | TRBV11-2 | many | TRBD1 | CASSPGTERTDYGYTF | TGTGCCAGCAGCCCCGGGACAGAACGGACAGATTATGGCTACACCTTC
TRBJ2-1 | TRBV9 | - | - | CASSVGQGGNEQFF | TGTGCCAGCAGCGTAGGCCAGGGAGGAAATGAGCAGTTCTTC
TRBJ2-7 | TRBV7-2 | many | TRBD2 | CASSQTILAGPYEQYF | TGTGCCAGCAGTCAAACCATCTTAGCGGGACCTTATGAGCAGTACTTC
TRBJ1-1 | TRBV12-3/TRBV12-4 | - | TRBD1 | CASSFVPKTGGRTEAFF | TGTGCCAGCAGTTTCGTGCCCAAGACAGGGGGTAGGACTGAAGCTTTCTTT
TRBJ1-2 | TRBV6-1 | many | TRBD1 | CASRKPGQAYGYTF | TGTGCCAGCAGAAAGCCGGGACAGGCCTATGGCTACACCTTC
TRBJ2-7 | TRBV28 | - | TRBD2 | CASSLILAGGSTYEQYF | TGTGCCAGCAGTTTAATACTAGCGGGAGGTAGTACCTACGAGCAGTACTTC
TRBJ1-2 | TRBV28 | few | - | CASSLLTDYGYTF | TGTGCCAGCAGTTTATTGACAGACTATGGCTACACCTTC
TRBJ2-3 | TRBV14 | - | - | CASSLAGAGISTDTQYF | TGTGCCAGCAGCCTCGCCGGGGCAGGGATCAGCACAGATACGCAGTATTTT
TRBJ2-5 | TRBV7-7 | - | TRBD1 | CASSLDRGQTQYF | TGTGCTAGCAGCCTAGACAGGGGACAGACCCAGTACTTC
TRBJ1-4 | TRBV3-1 | many | - | CASSQSQGKLFF | TGTGCCAGCAGCCAATCGCAGGGAAAACTGTTTTTT
TRBJ1-2 | TRBV29-1 | - | - | CSVEEKRGTDVYGYTF | TGCAGCGTTGAAGAGAAGAGAGGGACCGACGTTTATGGCTACACCTTC
TRBJ2-7 | TRBV12-3/TRBV12-4 | few | - | CASSSGRLGEQYF | TGTGCCAGCAGTTCGGGGAGGTTAGGCGAGCAGTACTTC
TRBJ2-1 | TRBV7-9 | many | - | CASTSRVRLRDNEQFF | TGTGCCAGCACCTCCCGCGTCAGACTTCGAGACAATGAGCAGTTCTTC
TRBJ1-2 | TRBV27 | many | - | CASSSGTTGDYGYTF | TGTGCCAGCAGTTCAGGCACCACTGGGGACTATGGCTACACCTTC
TRBJ1-2 | TRBV9 | - | TRBD1 | CASSVGTGHYGYTF | TGTGCCAGCAGCGTTGGGACAGGGCACTATGGCTACACCTTC
TRBJ2-3 | TRBV10-1 | - | - | CASSRTVTSTDTQYF | TGCGCCAGCAGTCGAACAGTGACTAGCACAGATACGCAGTATTTT
TRBJ2-3 | TRBV12-3/TRBV12-4 | many | TRBD2 | CASSRLGGGEDTQYF | TGTGCCAGCAGTCGCCTTGGCGGGGGGGAAGATACGCAGTATTTT
TRBJ1-5 | TRBV5-1 | many | - | CASSLGQGSGNQPQHF | TGCGCCAGCAGCTTGGGGCAGGGGAGTGGGAATCAGCCCCAGCATTTT
TRBJ2-1 | TRBV28 | many | TRBD1 | CASLPGQRWNEQFF | TGTGCCAGCTTACCGGGACAGAGGTGGAATGAGCAGTTCTTC
TRBJ1-4 | TRBV20-1 | many | - | CSARDPRGGNEKLFF | TGCAGTGCTAGAGATCCGAGAGGGGGGAATGAAAAACTGTTTTTT
TRBJ2-3 | TRBV4-2 | few | - | CASSQDHGIGDTQYF | TGTGCCAGCAGCCAAGATCACGGCATCGGGGATACGCAGTATTTT
TRBJ1-1 | TRBV14 | many | - | CASSQGRAMNTEAFF | TGTGCCAGCAGCCAAGGGAGAGCAATGAACACTGAAGCTTTCTTT
TRBJ2-1 | TRBV7-8 | many | TRBD2 | CASSLPIRLAGVRNEQFF | TGTGCCAGCAGCTTACCTATCCGACTAGCGGGAGTGAGGAATGAGCAGTTCTTC
TRBJ2-4 | TRBV6-1 | - | TRBD1 | CASSEARDRTNIQYF | TGTGCCAGCAGTGAAGCTCGGGACAGGACGAACATTCAGTACTTC
TRBJ1-5 | TRBV29-1 | - | - | CSVGQGLNQPQHF | TGCAGCGTTGGTCAGGGTCTAAATCAGCCCCAGCATTTT